Below, 9 T cell receptor beta chains from the same sample are listed, as sequenced in a study of blood T cell dynamics during melanoma immunotherapy. Time point reported: pre-treatment baseline. Profiled with immunoSEQ multiplex PCR; TCRdb holds only in-frame clones, not every one. This table holds approximately 25,000 clones, roughly 85% found once. The sequenced sample was blood, obtained from a patient treated with checkpoint blockade. The receptors here all came from a human donor with melanoma.

The gene calls are TRBV29-1 and TRBJ2-1; no clear D gene. The germline V and J ends were trimmed by 6 bases and 4 bases, with 10 bases remaining between them. Germline V gene sequence: CDR1 SQVTM, CDR2 ANQGSEA. The CDR3 has 12 amino acids. CDR3 nucleotide sequence: TGCAGCGTATGGGCAAATTACAATGAGCAGTTCTTC. It encodes CSVWANYNEQFF.

V and J are TRBV25-1 and TRBJ2-5; D unresolved. The better agreement between TRBJ2-7 and the DNA end casts doubt on the J call. CDR3 length: 11 amino acids. Germline CDR1 MGHDK, CDR2 SYGVNS. CDR3 in amino acids: CASSPKYEQYF. In DNA, the CDR3 is TGTGCCAGCAGCCCTAAATACGAGCAGTACTTC.

In nucleotides, the CDR3 is TGTGCCAGCAGCTTAAGGCGGGGCACTGAAGCTTTCTTT. This gives the protein CASSLRRGTEAFF. V and J are TRBV7-9 and TRBJ1-1; D unresolved. Trimming pared 2 bases from V and 4 bases from J, leaving 8 bases between. The CDR3 is 13 residues long. Germline assignment: CDR1 SEHNR and CDR2 FQNEAQ (reference sequence).

J is TRBJ1-6 and V is TRBV9; tentatively, D is TRBD1 (5 bases). V was cut by 3 bases and J by 0 bases, with 13 bases left in between. The CDR3 contains 17 residues. The germline CDR1 and CDR2 sequences are SGDLS and YYNGEE. CDR3 in amino acids: CASSAGLLSSYNSPLHF. The CDR3 DNA reads TGTGCCAGCAGCGCGGGACTGCTGAGCTCCTATAATTCACCCCTCCACTTT.

The gene calls are TRBV7-2 and TRBJ2-3; D gene uncertain. This CDR3 comprises 13 residues. V gave up 0 bases and J gave up 4 bases, with 5 bases separating them. The germline CDR1 and CDR2 sequences are SGHTA and FQGNSA. The CDR3 spells CASSLATADTQYF. In DNA form, the CDR3 reads TGTGCCAGCAGCTTAGCGACGGCAGATACGCAGTATTTT.

This clone appeared once. V is TRBV7-8 and J is TRBJ2-1; TRBD1 matches at 11 bases. The CDR3 extends over 18 amino acids. With V trimmed by 5 bases and J by 2 bases, 11 bases remained unmatched. CDR1 and CDR2 from the germline V gene are SGHVS and FQNEAQ. The CDR3 sequence is CASSQPRTGGPAYNEQFF. For the CDR3, the DNA is TGTGCCAGCAGCCAACCCCGGACAGGGGGCCCAGCCTACAATGAGCAGTTCTTC.

Written as DNA, the CDR3 is TGCGCCAGCAGCCCAAGGGACAGGGGTGTATACGAGCAGTACTTC. It yields the protein CASSPRDRGVYEQYF. The chain is built from TRBV5-1 and TRBJ2-7; TRBD1 agrees at 10 bases. Trimming removed 4 bases from V and 4 bases from J; junction bases left unmatched: 8. CDR1 is SGHRS and CDR2 is YFSETQ in the germline V gene. The CDR3 runs to 15 residues.

V is TRBV7-9 and J is TRBJ2-7; 7 positions agree with TRBD1. This CDR3 region has 14 residues. CDR1 is SEHNR, CDR2 FQNEAQ, per germline (reference sequence). V shed 2 bases, J shed 3 bases, and the junction held 4 bases outside the gene matches. CDR3 in amino acids: CASSLSDRNYEQYF. The CDR3 nucleotides read TGTGCCAGCAGCTTATCGGACAGGAACTACGAGCAGTACTTC.

The chain joins TRBV5-4 to TRBJ1-2; no firm D call. From germline, CDR1 is SGHNT and CDR2 YYREEE (reference sequence). Between the trimmed V and J ends, which lost 0 bases and 5 bases, there was a span of 8 bases. The CDR3 has 13 amino acids. CDR3 sequence: CASSLAKTYGYTF. CDR3 sequence (DNA): TGTGCCAGCAGCTTGGCCAAAACTTATGGCTACACCTTC.